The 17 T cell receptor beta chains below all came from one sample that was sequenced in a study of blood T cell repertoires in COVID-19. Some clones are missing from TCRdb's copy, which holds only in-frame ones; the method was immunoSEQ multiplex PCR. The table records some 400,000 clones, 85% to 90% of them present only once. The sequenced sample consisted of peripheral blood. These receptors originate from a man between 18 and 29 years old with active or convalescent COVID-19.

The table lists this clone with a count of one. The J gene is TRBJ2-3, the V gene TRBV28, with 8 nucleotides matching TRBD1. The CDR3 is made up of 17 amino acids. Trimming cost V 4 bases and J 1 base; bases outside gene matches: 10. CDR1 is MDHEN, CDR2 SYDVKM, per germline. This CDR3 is CASSSDQDRAGTDTQYF. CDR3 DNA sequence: TGTGCCAGCAGTTCAGACCAGGACAGGGCCGGCACAGATACGCAGTATTTT.

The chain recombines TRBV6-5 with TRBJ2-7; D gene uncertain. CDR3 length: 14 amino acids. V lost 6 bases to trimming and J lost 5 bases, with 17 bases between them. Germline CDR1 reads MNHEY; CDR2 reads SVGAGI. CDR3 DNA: TGTGCCAGCAGGAACAGAGCCCGACCCAACGAGCAGTACTTC. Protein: CASRNRARPNEQYF.

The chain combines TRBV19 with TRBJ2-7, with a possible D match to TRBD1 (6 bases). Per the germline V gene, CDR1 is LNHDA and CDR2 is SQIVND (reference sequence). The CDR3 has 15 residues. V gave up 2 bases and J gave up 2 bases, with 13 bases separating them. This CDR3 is CASSILDSSPYEQYF. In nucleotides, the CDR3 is TGTGCCAGTAGTATACTGGACAGTAGCCCCTACGAGCAGTACTTC.

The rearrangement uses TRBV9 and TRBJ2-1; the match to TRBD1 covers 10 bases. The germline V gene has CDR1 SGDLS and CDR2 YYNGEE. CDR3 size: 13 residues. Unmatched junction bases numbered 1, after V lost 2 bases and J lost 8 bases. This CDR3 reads CASSVDRGDEQFF. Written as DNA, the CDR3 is TGTGCCAGCAGCGTGGACAGGGGGGATGAGCAGTTCTTC.

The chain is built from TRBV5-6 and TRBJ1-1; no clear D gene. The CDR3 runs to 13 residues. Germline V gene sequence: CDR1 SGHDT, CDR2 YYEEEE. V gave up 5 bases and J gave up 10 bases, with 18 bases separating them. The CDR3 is CASRKTREYRAFF. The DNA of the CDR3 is TGTGCCAGCAGAAAGACGAGGGAATATAGAGCTTTCTTT.

The CDR3 loop is CASSIVGTSGGLRYNEQFF. CDR3 DNA: TGTGCCAGTAGTATAGTAGGGACTAGCGGGGGATTAAGATACAATGAGCAGTTCTTC. The chain combines TRBV19 with TRBJ2-1; 14 bases align to TRBD2. The CDR3 is made up of 19 amino acids. Germline CDR1 reads LNHDA; CDR2 reads SQIVND (reference sequence). V was pared by 1 base and J by 4 bases, with 9 bases of the junction left unmatched. The variable domain in full, with the rest retrieved from reference TRBV19 and TRBJ2-1, is DGGITQSPKYLFRKEGQNVTLSCEQNLNHDAMYWYRQDPGQGLRLIYYSQIVNDFQKGDIAEGYSVSREKKESFPLTVTSAQKNPTAFYLCASSIVGTSGGLRYNEQFFGPGTRLTVL.

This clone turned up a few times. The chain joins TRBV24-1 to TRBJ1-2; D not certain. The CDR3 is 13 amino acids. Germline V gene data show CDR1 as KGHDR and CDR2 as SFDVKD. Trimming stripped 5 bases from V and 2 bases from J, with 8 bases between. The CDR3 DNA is TGTGCCACCAGTGTGGCCGGGAACTATGGCTACACCTTC. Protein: CATSVAGNYGYTF.

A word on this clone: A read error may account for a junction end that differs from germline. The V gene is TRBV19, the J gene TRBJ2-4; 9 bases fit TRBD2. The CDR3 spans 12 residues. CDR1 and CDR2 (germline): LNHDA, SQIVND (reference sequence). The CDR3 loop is CASSTIAGAIDF. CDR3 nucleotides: TGTGCCAGTAGTACAATAGCGGGGGCGATTGACTTC. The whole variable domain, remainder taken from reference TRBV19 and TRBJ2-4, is DGGITQSPKYLFRKEGQNVTLSCEQNLNHDAMYWYRQDPGQGLRLIYYSQIVNDFQKGDIAEGYSVSREKKESFPLTVTSAQKNPTAFYLCASSTIAGAIDFGAGTRLSVL.

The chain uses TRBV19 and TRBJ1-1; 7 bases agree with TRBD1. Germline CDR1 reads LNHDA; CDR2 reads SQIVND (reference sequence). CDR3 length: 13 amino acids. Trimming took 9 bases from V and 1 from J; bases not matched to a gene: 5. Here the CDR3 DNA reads TGTGCCAGCACACAGGGGTGGAACACTGAAGCTTTCTTT. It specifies CASTQGWNTEAFF. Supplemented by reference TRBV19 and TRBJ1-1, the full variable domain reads DGGITQSPKYLFRKEGQNVTLSCEQNLNHDAMYWYRQDPGQGLRLIYYSQIVNDFQKGDIAEGYSVSREKKESFPLTVTSAQKNPTAFYLCASTQGWNTEAFFGQGTRLTVV.

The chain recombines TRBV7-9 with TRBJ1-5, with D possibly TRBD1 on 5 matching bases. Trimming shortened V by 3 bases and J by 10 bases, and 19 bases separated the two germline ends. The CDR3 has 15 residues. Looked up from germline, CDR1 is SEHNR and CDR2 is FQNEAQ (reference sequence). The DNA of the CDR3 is TGTGCCAGCAGCTTCGAGGGACTGGTAGGAAAACCCCAGCATTTT. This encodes CASSFEGLVGKPQHF. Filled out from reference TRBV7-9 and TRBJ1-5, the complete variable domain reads DTGVSQNPRHKITKRGQNVTFRCDPISEHNRLYWYRQTLGQGPEFLTYFQNEAQLEKSRLLSDRFSAERPKGSFSTLEIQRTEQGDSAMYLCASSFEGLVGKPQHFGDGTRLSIL.

The CDR3 nucleotides are TGTGCCAGCAGCCCCGCCACTGGCGGGGGGTTAAACGAGCAGTACTTC. Translated: CASSPATGGGLNEQYF. The chain uses TRBV7-2 and TRBJ2-7, with TRBD2 matching 8 bases. V lost 5 bases and J lost 5; bases outside the gene matches: 14. The CDR3 has 16 amino acids. Per the germline V gene, CDR1 is SGHTA and CDR2 is FQGNSA.

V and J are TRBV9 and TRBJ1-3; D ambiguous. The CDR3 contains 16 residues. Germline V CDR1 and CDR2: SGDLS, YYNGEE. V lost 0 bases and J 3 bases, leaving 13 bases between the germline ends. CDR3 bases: TGTGCCAGCAGCGTAGTCCCCGAAGGCGGTGGAAACACCATATATTTT. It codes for CASSVVPEGGGNTIYF.

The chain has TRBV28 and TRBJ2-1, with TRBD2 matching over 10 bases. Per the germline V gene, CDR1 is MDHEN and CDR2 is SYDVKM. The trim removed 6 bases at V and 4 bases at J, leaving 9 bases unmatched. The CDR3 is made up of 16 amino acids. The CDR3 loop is CASRRPTSGNYNEQFF. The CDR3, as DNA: TGTGCCAGCAGGCGGCCTACTAGCGGGAATTACAATGAGCAGTTCTTC.

The CDR3 coding sequence is TGTGCCACCAGCACCCTACAGGGGTTGAACACTGAAGCTTTCTTT. Protein sequence: CATSTLQGLNTEAFF. The J gene is TRBJ1-1, the V gene TRBV15; TRBD1 agrees at 7 bases. J gave up 0 bases and V 4 bases, and 5 bases lay outside the gene matches. Germline values: CDR1 LNHNV, CDR2 YYDKDF (reference sequence). The CDR3 is 15 amino acids.

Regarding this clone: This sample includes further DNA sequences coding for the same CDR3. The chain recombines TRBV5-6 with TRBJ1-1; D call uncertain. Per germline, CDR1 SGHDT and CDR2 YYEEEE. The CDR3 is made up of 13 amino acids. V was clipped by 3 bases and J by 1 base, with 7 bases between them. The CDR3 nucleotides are TGTGCCAGCAGCTGGGCCGGGAACACTGAAGCTTTCTTT. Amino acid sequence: CASSWAGNTEAFF.

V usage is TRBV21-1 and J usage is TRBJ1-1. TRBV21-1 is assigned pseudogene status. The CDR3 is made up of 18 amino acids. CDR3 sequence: CASSKLWGGGRSVTEAFF. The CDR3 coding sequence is TGTGCCAGCAGCAAACTGTGGGGCGGGGGTCGGAGTGTCACTGAAGCTTTCTTT.

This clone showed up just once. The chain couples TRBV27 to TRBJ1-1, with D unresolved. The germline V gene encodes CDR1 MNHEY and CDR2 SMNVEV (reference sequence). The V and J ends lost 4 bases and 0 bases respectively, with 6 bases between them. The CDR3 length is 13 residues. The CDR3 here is CASSSYLNTEAFF. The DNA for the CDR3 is TGTGCCAGCAGTTCTTACTTGAACACTGAAGCTTTCTTT.